These T cell receptor beta chains were read from a single sample in a study of cytomegalovirus exposure and HLA in healthy donors. Some clones are missing from TCRdb's copy, which holds only in-frame ones; the method was immunoSEQ multiplex PCR. The data show 150,000 to 200,000 clones, about 96% seen once. The specimen was PBMCs. These TCRs come from a woman between 18 and 30 years old in good health and CMV-seronegative. Both conserved end residues are part of each CDR3. D genes are given only for firm matches. Clone sizes are given selectively: once, few, many, or a class where the clone is expanded.

cdr3_aa cdr3_nt v_call clone_size d_call j_call
CASSIDERGRLPHGKLFF TGTGCCAGTAGTATAGATGAGAGGGGGCGTCTCCCACATGGAAAACTGTTTTTT TRBV19 NA TRBD1 TRBJ1-4
CASSPRAGNQPQHF TGTGCCAGCAGCCCCCGAGCCGGGAATCAGCCCCAGCATTTT TRBV7-2 NA NA TRBJ1-5
CAWSVGTAYYGYTF TGTGCCTGGAGTGTAGGGACAGCATACTATGGCTACACCTTC TRBV30 once TRBD1 TRBJ1-2
CASSIDLAGVSGELFF TGTGCCAGTAGTATAGACCTAGCGGGGGTTTCCGGGGAGCTGTTTTTT TRBV19 NA TRBD2 TRBJ2-2
CASSSTRQGSSYNSPLHF TGTGCCAGCAGCTCCACACGACAGGGGAGCTCCTATAATTCACCCCTCCACTTT TRBV11-2 NA TRBD1 TRBJ1-6
CASSQGGQGPAFYTF TGTGCCAGCAGTCAGGGTGGGCAGGGTCCCGCCTTCTACACCTTC TRBV5-4 NA NA TRBJ1-2
CASSWATGLDLADTQYF TGTGCCAGCAGCTGGGCGACAGGGCTAGACTTGGCAGATACGCAGTATTTT TRBV5-4 NA TRBD1 TRBJ2-3
CASSAGGRSWEKLFF TGTGCCAGCAGTGCAGGGGGCAGGTCCTGGGAAAAACTGTTTTTT TRBV6-5 NA TRBD1 TRBJ1-4
CASSQAGTSGGLNTGELFF TGCGCCAGCAGCCAAGCCGGGACTAGCGGGGGCCTGAACACCGGGGAGCTGTTTTTT TRBV4-3 NA TRBD2 TRBJ2-2
CASSSGGTGYEKLFF TGCGCCAGCAGCTCGGGGGGGACAGGGTATGAAAAACTGTTTTTT TRBV5-1 NA TRBD1 TRBJ1-4
CAISATSGESNEQFF TGTGCCATCAGTGCGACTAGCGGGGAATCCAATGAGCAGTTCTTC TRBV10-3 NA TRBD2 TRBJ2-1
CASSPPTEAFF TGTGCCAGCAGCCCTCCCACTGAAGCTTTCTTT TRBV11-2 NA NA TRBJ1-1
CASSYEGGSEQFF TGTGCCAGCAGTTACGAGGGTGGAAGTGAGCAGTTCTTC TRBV6-5 NA NA TRBJ2-1
CASGSLTGTGNTIYF TGTGCCAGCGGATCCTTAACCGGGACAGGAAACACCATATATTTT TRBV6-6 NA NA TRBJ1-3
CSVAKGGDQPQHF TGCAGCGTTGCTAAGGGGGGGGATCAGCCCCAGCATTTT TRBV29-1 NA NA TRBJ1-5
CASSTEVPLRAGRYEQYF TGTGCCAGCAGCACGGAGGTTCCGCTTCGAGCGGGGAGATACGAGCAGTACTTC TRBV5-6 once TRBD2 TRBJ2-7
CASSERRTGGRGAFF TGTGCCAGCAGTGAACGCAGGACAGGGGGCCGGGGAGCTTTCTTT TRBV6-1 NA TRBD1 TRBJ1-1
CASTPGRTNTGELFF TGCGCCAGCACTCCAGGCAGGACGAACACCGGGGAGCTGTTTTTT TRBV23-1 NA NA TRBJ2-2
CASSHVGTVPNTEAFF TGCGCCAGCAGCCATGTAGGGACAGTTCCGAACACTGAAGCTTTCTTT TRBV4-1 NA TRBD1 TRBJ1-1
CASSLQEGQAYGYTF TGTGCCAGCAGCTTACAAGAGGGACAGGCCTATGGCTACACCTTC TRBV7-8 NA TRBD1 TRBJ1-2
CASSPLAVSYNEQFF TGTGCCAGCTCACCATTGGCAGTATCCTACAATGAGCAGTTCTTC TRBV18 NA NA TRBJ2-1
CASSVPASGGEQYF TGTGCCAGCAGCGTACCGGCTAGCGGGGGCGAGCAGTACTTC TRBV9 NA TRBD2 TRBJ2-7